These 31 T cell receptor beta chains were all obtained from the same sample, sequenced in a study of blood T cell repertoires in COVID-19. Clones were sequenced by immunoSEQ multiplex PCR, and TCRdb holds only the in-frame ones, with some missing. Of fewer than 350,000 clones in the sample, roughly 90% are singletons; the top ten hold roughly 12%. The sequenced material came from peripheral blood. The receptors derive from a woman aged 25 to 39 with COVID-19, enrolled during active disease.

This chain uses TRBV11-3 with TRBJ2-5, with D perhaps matching TRBD1 (6 bases). This CDR3 is 15 amino acids long. Germline V gene data show CDR1 as SGHNT and CDR2 as YENEEA. V was shortened by 5 bases and J by 2 bases, with 15 bases between the two germline ends. The CDR3 loop reads CASSDPGHLQETQYF. CDR3 nucleotide sequence: TGTGCCAGCAGCGATCCGGGACACCTACAAGAGACCCAGTACTTC. Full variable domain (outside the CDR3, taken from reference TRBV11-3 and TRBJ2-5): EAGVVQSPRYKIIEKKQPVAFWCNPISGHNTLYWYLQNLGQGPELLIRYENEEAVDDSQLPKDRFSAERLKGVDSTLKIQPAELGDSAVYLCASSDPGHLQETQYFGPGTRLLVL.

The chain combines TRBV15 with TRBJ2-2; 11 bases map to TRBD2. This CDR3 has 23 residues. The junction had 18 bases not matched to a gene; V was cut back by 0 bases and J by 0 bases. Germline V gene sequence: CDR1 LNHNV, CDR2 YYDKDF (reference sequence). In nucleotides, the CDR3 is TGTGCCACCAGCAGAGACCCTCGGCGGTGGGCTAGCGGGGGGTATACGAACACCGGGGAGCTGTTTTTT. Its protein is CATSRDPRRWASGGYTNTGELFF.

The CDR3 sequence: CASSPWGTSSTGELFF. In DNA, the CDR3 is TGCGCCAGCAGCCCCTGGGGGACTAGCAGCACCGGGGAGCTGTTTTTT. The chain carries TRBV4-1 and TRBJ2-2; 9 nucleotides line up with TRBD2. The CDR3 sequence is 16 residues long. The V gene's germline CDR1 is MGHRA and CDR2 YSYEKL. With V trimmed by 4 bases and J by 4 bases, 7 bases remained unmatched.

The chain uses TRBV6-2 or TRBV6-3 and TRBJ2-3, with D possibly TRBD1 on 6 matching bases. Trimming cost V 4 bases and J 4 bases, with 15 bases left between them. CDR3 length: 15 amino acids. Germline CDR1 and CDR2: MNHEY and SVGEGT. CDR3 sequence: CASSSRRGSADTQYF. The CDR3, as DNA: TGTGCCAGCAGTTCCCGAAGGGGGTCGGCAGATACGCAGTATTTT.

The J gene is TRBJ1-4, the V gene TRBV6-4, with unresolved D. CDR1 is MRHNA, CDR2 SNTAGT, per germline. The CDR3 extends over 17 amino acids. V lost 10 bases and J lost 0, with 21 bases in between. CDR3 in DNA: TGTGCCATCTGGGCCCCCACATCCGCAGCAACTAATGAAAAACTGTTTTTT. Protein sequence: CAIWAPTSAATNEKLFF.

This chain connects TRBV5-6 to TRBJ2-3; D is perhaps TRBD2 (6 bases). The V end was cut by 4 bases, the J end by 5 bases, with 14 bases between. The CDR3 sequence is 14 residues long. Germline V gene sequence: CDR1 SGHDT, CDR2 YYEEEE. The DNA of the CDR3 is TGTGCCAGCAGCCCCACACCCGGGGGAGATACGCAGTATTTT. This codes for CASSPTPGGDTQYF.

This clone was seen a handful of times. The rearrangement joins TRBV19 to TRBJ1-3; D is uncertain. The germline V gene encodes CDR1 LNHDA and CDR2 SQIVND (reference sequence). CDR3 length: 17 residues. The V end was cut by 3 bases, the J end by 0 bases, with 15 bases between. This chain's CDR3 is CASSILRQEGSGNTIYF. CDR3 coding DNA: TGTGCCAGTAGTATTTTGAGGCAGGAGGGCTCTGGAAACACCATATATTTT.

J is TRBJ2-5 and V is TRBV5-1; possible D gene TRBD1, 6 bases. V dropped 2 bases and J dropped 7 bases, with 12 bases sitting between them. Germline CDR1 and CDR2: SGHRS and YFSETQ. The CDR3 consists of 13 residues. CDR3 in DNA: TGCGCCAGCAGCTTAATACAGGGAGCGACCCAGTACTTC. Protein: CASSLIQGATQYF.

The rearrangement joins TRBV7-9 to TRBJ2-7, with D maybe TRBD2 (5 bases). Trimming pared 1 base from V and 5 bases from J, leaving 12 bases between. Per the germline V gene, CDR1 is SEHNR and CDR2 is FQNEAQ (reference sequence). The CDR3 runs to 14 residues. The CDR3 here is CASSLVDEGNEQYF. Written as DNA, the CDR3 is TGTGCCAGCAGCTTAGTCGACGAGGGTAACGAGCAGTACTTC. Full variable domain (rest looked up from reference TRBV7-9 and TRBJ2-7): DTGVSQNPRHKITKRGQNVTFRCDPISEHNRLYWYRQTLGQGPEFLTYFQNEAQLEKSRLLSDRFSAERPKGSFSTLEIQRTEQGDSAMYLCASSLVDEGNEQYFGPGTRLTVT.

V and J are TRBV10-2 and TRBJ2-2; 9 nucleotides agree with TRBD2. The trim removed 6 bases at V and 5 bases at J, leaving 10 bases unmatched. CDR3 length: 16 residues. Germline lookup yields CDR1 WSHSY and CDR2 SAAADI. For the CDR3, the DNA is TGCGCCAGCAGGCAGGGACTAGCAGAAGGGACCGGGGAGCTGTTTTTT. Amino acid sequence: CASRQGLAEGTGELFF.

The genes are TRBV6-2 or TRBV6-3 and TRBJ2-2; 7 nucleotides line up with TRBD2. The V gene's germline CDR1 is MNHEY and CDR2 SVGEGT. The CDR3 sequence is 15 residues long. Trimming at V came to 0 bases and at J to 6 bases, leaving 4 bases not matched to a gene. The chain's CDR3 is CASSYSHGLAGELFF. In nucleotides, the CDR3 is TGTGCCAGCAGTTACTCCCACGGACTAGCCGGGGAGCTGTTTTTT.

This clone appeared once. This chain uses TRBV5-1 with TRBJ2-1, with a possible D match to TRBD2 (6 bases). Germline CDR1 reads SGHRS; CDR2 reads YFSETQ. The germline V and J ends were trimmed by 0 bases and 2 bases, with 9 bases remaining between them. The CDR3 runs to 15 residues. CDR3 bases: TGCGCCAGCAGCTTGGGGCCGGGGGCCTACAATGAGCAGTTCTTC. Translated, it gives CASSLGPGAYNEQFF.

The rearrangement links TRBV2 to TRBJ2-5, with 9 bases matching TRBD1. J lost 6 bases, V lost 5 bases, and 7 bases had no gene match. This CDR3 region has 14 residues. Germline V gene data show CDR1 as SNHLY and CDR2 as FYNNEI. CDR3 amino acids: CASSFGQGRQTQYF. The DNA of the CDR3 is TGTGCCAGCAGTTTCGGACAGGGGAGGCAGACCCAGTACTTC.

This clone was seen just once. The chain has TRBV28 and TRBJ2-7, with a possible D match to TRBD1 (5 bases). The length of the CDR3 is 13 residues. CDR1 MDHEN and CDR2 SYDVKM come from the germline V gene. V was pared by 2 bases and J by 4 bases, with 9 bases between. The CDR3 nucleotides read TGTGCCAGCAGTTTACAGGGAAAGTACGAGCAGTACTTC. Translation: CASSLQGKYEQYF.

The chain recombines TRBV3-1 (or the pseudogene TRBV3-2) with TRBJ1-5; TRBD1 is a possible D gene (6 bases). This CDR3 has 14 residues. From germline, CDR1 is LGHDT and CDR2 YNNKEL (reference sequence). The V gene lost 1 base and the J gene lost 3 bases, with 7 bases spanning the gap. This chain's CDR3 is CASSQAGVNQPQHF. The CDR3 DNA reads as TGTGCCAGCAGCCAAGCAGGGGTCAATCAGCCCCAGCATTTT.

This clone showed up just once. The rearrangement joins TRBV11-2 to TRBJ2-7; the match to TRBD1 covers 8 bases. The CDR3 is 14 residues long. Per germline, CDR1 SGHAT and CDR2 FQNNGV. After removal of 5 bases from V and 0 bases from J, the junction contained 3 bases not matched to a gene. DNA for the CDR3: TGTGCCAGCAGCCGGGACAGGACCTCCTACGAGCAGTACTTC. This encodes CASSRDRTSYEQYF.

The J gene is TRBJ2-7, the V gene TRBV6-1; 8 nucleotides agree with TRBD1. V lost 2 bases to trimming and J lost 6 bases; unmatched junction nucleotides: 15. This CDR3 region has 17 residues. Germline CDR1 and CDR2: MNHNS and SASEGT. The CDR3 region is CASSELGQGARRSEQYF. In DNA, the CDR3 is TGTGCCAGCAGTGAATTGGGGCAGGGGGCGCGGAGGTCCGAGCAGTACTTC.

The table lists this clone with a few counts. The rearrangement uses TRBV21-1 and TRBJ2-1; the table's TRBD1 call for D was not verified on the DNA. TRBV21-1 is marked as a pseudogene. This CDR3 spans 12 amino acids. The CDR3 reads CASSPDRQAQFF. For the CDR3, the DNA is TGTGCCAGCAGCCCTGACAGGCAGGCGCAGTTCTTC.

The chain employs TRBV18 and TRBJ2-3; possible D gene TRBD1, 6 bases. Germline lookup yields CDR1 KGHSH and CDR2 LQKENI. The CDR3 contains 13 residues. Deletions cut 3 bases from V and 5 bases from J, with 9 bases between. The CDR3: CASSPWDKDTQYF. DNA of the CDR3: TGTGCCAGCTCACCCTGGGACAAAGATACGCAGTATTTT.

The rearrangement joins TRBV6-5 to TRBJ2-5, with TRBD1 matching 8 bases. V shed 6 bases, J shed 5 bases, and the junction held 11 bases outside the gene matches. Germline CDR1 is MNHEY and CDR2 is SVGAGI. The CDR3 is made up of 15 amino acids. The CDR3 here is CASRASRGRMETQYF. CDR3 coding DNA: TGTGCCAGCAGGGCATCCAGGGGGCGTATGGAGACCCAGTACTTC.

The chain carries TRBV3-1 (or the pseudogene TRBV3-2) and TRBJ2-7; perhaps TRBD2 as D (6 bases). There are 15 residues in the CDR3. Germline V lookup: CDR1 LGHDT, CDR2 YNNKEL (reference sequence). The V end lost 1 base, the J end lost 2 bases, and 12 bases lay between the germline ends. The CDR3 nucleotides are TGTGCCAGCAGCCAAGCCCCGGGGGTGGCCTACGAGCAGTACTTC. Protein: CASSQAPGVAYEQYF.

The chain uses TRBV2 and TRBJ1-4; TRBD1 matches 7 bases. The CDR3 has 13 residues. The V and J ends lost 5 bases and 6 bases, in that order; junction bases with no gene match: 3. Germline V gene sequence: CDR1 SNHLY, CDR2 FYNNEI. CDR3 in amino acids: CASSRDSYEKLFF. The CDR3 bases are TGTGCCAGCAGTCGGGACAGCTATGAAAAACTGTTTTTT.

The chain carries TRBV5-1 and TRBJ2-5, with 12 bases matching TRBD2. Germline assignment: CDR1 SGHRS and CDR2 YFSETQ. The CDR3 runs 16 residues. V was pared by 0 bases and J by 3 bases, with 3 bases of the junction left unmatched. The CDR3 is CASSLGLAGVEETQYF. The CDR3 coding sequence is TGCGCCAGCAGCTTGGGACTAGCGGGGGTAGAAGAGACCCAGTACTTC.

J is TRBJ2-2 and V is TRBV7-9; D is possibly TRBD2 (5 bases). The CDR3 loop spans 16 amino acids. V dropped 5 bases and J dropped 0 bases, with 13 bases sitting between them. Germline CDR1 SEHNR, CDR2 FQNEAQ (reference sequence). The CDR3 DNA reads TGTGCCAGCAGCGCGGACCGGGAAACGAACACCGGGGAGCTGTTTTTT. Translated: CASSADRETNTGELFF. Together with reference TRBV7-9 and TRBJ2-2, the CDR3 gives the full variable domain: DTGVSQNPRHKITKRGQNVTFRCDPISEHNRLYWYRQTLGQGPEFLTYFQNEAQLEKSRLLSDRFSAERPKGSFSTLEIQRTEQGDSAMYLCASSADRETNTGELFFGEGSRLTVL.

The chain couples TRBV6-5 to TRBJ2-1; D perhaps matches TRBD2 (7 bases). The V gene's germline CDR1 is MNHEY and CDR2 SVGAGI. The CDR3 loop spans 14 amino acids. Trimming shortened V by 2 bases and J by 9 bases, and 14 bases separated the two germline ends. The CDR3 protein is CASSYVGGRVEQFF. The CDR3 DNA sequence: TGTGCCAGCAGTTACGTCGGGGGGCGCGTTGAGCAGTTCTTC.

The chain uses TRBV5-4 and TRBJ1-2; D possibly corresponds to TRBD1 (6 bases). V was trimmed by 5 bases and J by 1 base, leaving 18 bases between them. CDR1 and CDR2 from the germline V gene are SGHNT and YYREEE (reference sequence). The CDR3 has 16 residues. The CDR3 nucleotides read TGTGCCAGCAGGCGCGGCAGGGGTGAGGGTAACTATGGCTACACCTTC. Amino acids: CASRRGRGEGNYGYTF.

This clone turned up a few times. The rearrangement uses TRBV6-5 and TRBJ2-5; maybe TRBD1 (5 bases). With 2 bases removed from V and 0 bases from J, the gap between germline ends came to 10 bases. From germline, CDR1 is MNHEY and CDR2 SVGAGI. This CDR3 region has 15 residues. The CDR3 reads CASSYGHPYQETQYF. CDR3 in DNA: TGTGCCAGCAGTTACGGACACCCGTACCAAGAGACCCAGTACTTC.

The chain joins TRBV18 to TRBJ1-1; 9 bases map to TRBD1. V shed 2 bases and J 5 bases; nucleotides not matched to a gene: 6. This CDR3 comprises 15 residues. Germline CDR1 is KGHSH and CDR2 is LQKENI. The CDR3 protein is CASSPNSGTGTEAFF. In nucleotides, the CDR3 is TGTGCCAGCTCACCAAATTCCGGGACAGGGACTGAAGCTTTCTTT.

V and J are TRBV24-1 and TRBJ2-7, with D tentatively TRBD1 (5 bases). The CDR3 length is 13 residues. CDR1 is KGHDR and CDR2 is SFDVKD in the germline V gene. V was clipped by 3 bases and J by 3 bases, with 8 bases between them. The CDR3 spells CATSDAGIYEQYF. The CDR3 region has the DNA TGTGCCACCAGTGATGCAGGGATCTACGAGCAGTACTTC.

The chain is built from TRBV15 and TRBJ2-2; 13 bases are shared with TRBD2. After removal of 0 bases from V and 0 bases from J, the junction contained 4 bases not matched to a gene. CDR1 LNHNV and CDR2 YYDKDF come from the germline V gene (reference sequence). The CDR3 totals 19 residues. CDR3 protein: CATSRDGLAGDSNTGELFF. The CDR3 region has the DNA TGTGCCACCAGCAGAGACGGACTAGCGGGGGATTCGAACACCGGGGAGCTGTTTTTT.

The chain recombines TRBV5-1 with TRBJ1-4, with D tentatively TRBD1 (6 bases). This CDR3 spans 16 amino acids. The germline V and J ends were trimmed by 3 bases and 0 bases, with 12 bases remaining between them. The germline V gene encodes CDR1 SGHRS and CDR2 YFSETQ. The CDR3 here is CASSSRQVATNEKLFF. The CDR3, as DNA: TGCGCCAGCAGCTCACGACAGGTTGCAACTAATGAAAAACTGTTTTTT.